Each of the 13 T cell receptor beta chains below was sequenced from the same sample in a study of cytomegalovirus exposure and HLA in healthy donors. Only in-frame clones appear in the TCRdb table, and some are missing; sequencing was by immunoSEQ multiplex PCR. Among a few hundred thousand clones, about 86% were seen once, and the ten largest hold less than 1.2%. The sequencing input was PBMCs. The receptors stem from a woman aged 18-30 years in good health and CMV-seronegative.

The rearrangement joins TRBV29-1 to TRBJ2-3; unclear D gene. The germline V gene encodes CDR1 SQVTM and CDR2 ANQGSEA. V dropped 2 bases and J dropped 8 bases, with 14 bases sitting between them. The CDR3 is 13 residues long. The DNA for the CDR3 is TGCAGCGTTGAACGAATCGGAGTGGGTACGCAGTATTTT. It yields the protein CSVERIGVGTQYF.

The DNA for the CDR3 is TGTGCCAGCAGTTCGTGGACTGGACACCAAGAGACCCAGTACTTC. Its translation is CASSSWTGHQETQYF. This rearrangement joins TRBV27 to TRBJ2-5; D is possibly TRBD2 (5 bases). Germline assignment: CDR1 MNHEY and CDR2 SMNVEV (reference sequence). The CDR3 covers 15 residues. Trimming left V 4 bases short and J 0 bases short, with 12 bases between.

The sample holds one count of this clone. The genes are TRBV13 and TRBJ2-1; 10 bases line up with TRBD2. Germline trimming cut 4 bases from V and 0 bases from J; bases unmatched to any gene: 6. The CDR3 runs 17 residues. The germline CDR1 and CDR2 sequences are PRHDT and FYEKMQ (reference sequence). CDR3 in amino acids: CASSWPSGSASYNEQFF. CDR3 nucleotides: TGTGCCAGCAGCTGGCCTAGCGGGAGTGCCTCCTACAATGAGCAGTTCTTC.

This clone has more than one count but fewer than ten. The chain couples TRBV5-1 to TRBJ1-2; tentatively, D is TRBD1 (5 bases). The CDR3 runs to 13 residues. Per the germline V gene, CDR1 is SGHRS and CDR2 is YFSETQ. V was shortened by 0 bases and J by 10 bases, with 13 bases between the two germline ends. CDR3 in DNA: TGCGCCAGCAGCTTGGTACAGGACAAGGACTACACCTTC. Protein product: CASSLVQDKDYTF.

This chain uses TRBV7-2 with TRBJ1-5, with D hard to call. The CDR3 spans 16 residues. Germline assignment: CDR1 SGHTA and CDR2 FQGNSA. V was clipped by 1 base and J by 6 bases, with 16 bases between them. The DNA for the CDR3 is TGTGCCAGCAGCTTAGAATTGACAACCAAGGCTCAGCCCCAGCATTTT. It encodes CASSLELTTKAQPQHF.

The chain recombines TRBV28 with TRBJ2-7; tentatively, D is TRBD1 (5 bases). With 6 bases removed from V and 5 bases from J, the gap between germline ends came to 17 bases. The CDR3 has 14 amino acids. Germline CDR1 is MDHEN and CDR2 is SYDVKM. The CDR3 DNA sequence: TGTGCCAGCAGCCCTTACCTAAGGGGCCACGAGCAGTACTTC. Amino acids: CASSPYLRGHEQYF.

The rearrangement links TRBV7-2 to TRBJ2-7, with TRBD2 as a possible D gene (5 bases). The CDR3 is made up of 15 amino acids. Germline values: CDR1 SGHTA, CDR2 FQGNSA. V shed 5 bases and J shed 4 bases, with 18 bases lying between them. CDR3 DNA sequence: TGTGCCAGCAGCCCGTTCTTAGGGAGTGGGTACGAGCAGTACTTC. Translated, it gives CASSPFLGSGYEQYF.

About this clone itself: Other DNA sequences in the sample encode the same CDR3. The J gene is TRBJ2-7, the V gene TRBV6-5; tentatively, D is TRBD2 (6 bases). The CDR3 consists of 15 residues. From germline, CDR1 is MNHEY and CDR2 SVGAGI. Trimming stripped 0 bases from V and 0 bases from J, with 9 bases between. This CDR3 reads CASSYSSGSSYEQYF. The CDR3 nucleotides are TGTGCCAGCAGTTACTCTAGCGGATCCTCCTACGAGCAGTACTTC.

J is TRBJ2-7 and V is TRBV7-9; 8 nucleotides agree with TRBD1. The junction had 4 bases not matched to a gene; V was cut back by 4 bases and J by 5 bases. The length of the CDR3 is 13 residues. Per the germline V gene, CDR1 is SEHNR and CDR2 is FQNEAQ (reference sequence). DNA of the CDR3: TGTGCCAGCAGCTCGGACAGGGTCCACGAGCAGTACTTC. Protein: CASSSDRVHEQYF.

This clone appeared once. The chain employs TRBV19 and TRBJ2-1; 9 bases align to TRBD2. V lost 2 bases, J lost 4 bases, and 9 bases stayed unmatched. The CDR3 runs 17 residues. Germline V gene data show CDR1 as LNHDA and CDR2 as SQIVND (reference sequence). The chain's CDR3 is CASSIPPESGGYNEQFF. The CDR3 DNA reads TGTGCCAGTAGTATACCCCCCGAGAGCGGGGGGTACAATGAGCAGTTCTTC.

CDR3 sequence reads: CASSQEGRDGELFF. The CDR3 DNA follows: TGCGCCAGCAGCCAAGAGGGCAGGGACGGGGAGCTGTTTTTT. The chain is built from TRBV4-3 and TRBJ2-2, with D perhaps matching TRBD1 (5 bases). This CDR3 is 14 amino acids long. Germline V gene sequence: CDR1 LGHNA, CDR2 YSLEER. With 0 bases removed from V and 7 bases from J, the gap between germline ends came to 9 bases.

This chain uses TRBV2 with TRBJ1-1, with a possible D match to TRBD1 (5 bases). V gave up 2 bases and J gave up 1 base, with 8 bases separating them. The CDR3 runs to 14 residues. Germline CDR1 reads SNHLY; CDR2 reads FYNNEI. The CDR3 protein is CASSEFTGNTEAFF. CDR3 in DNA: TGTGCCAGCAGTGAATTCACAGGGAACACTGAAGCTTTCTTT.

V usage is TRBV6-6 and J usage is TRBJ1-2; 7 bases align to TRBD1. This CDR3 region has 15 residues. V was pared by 9 bases and J by 4 bases, with 14 bases of the junction left unmatched. Germline CDR1 and CDR2: MNHNY and SVGAGI (reference sequence). The CDR3 protein is CASRVKQGSVYGYTF. The DNA for the CDR3 is TGTGCCAGTAGGGTAAAACAGGGGTCCGTCTATGGCTACACCTTC.